Listed here are 19 T cell receptor beta chains from one sample, sequenced in a study of response to subunit inactivated influenza vaccine. TCRdb ran MiXCR on the RT-PCR reads and lists one entry per CDR3 protein. Among over 150,000 distinct CDR3 sequences listed, around 8.8% were seen once. Sequenced here: non-naive T cells sorted from PBMCs, sampled on the day of vaccination. The receptors come from a man in his forties or fifties who received an inactivated influenza vaccine.

The chain couples TRBV11-3 to TRBJ2-5; 11 positions agree with TRBD1. Germline CDR1 and CDR2: SGHNT and YENEEA. This CDR3 region has 15 residues. V was clipped by 5 bases and J by 5 bases; unmatched bases: 7. The CDR3 here is CASSRGTGGMETQYF. DNA for the CDR3: TGTGCCAGCAGCAGAGGGACAGGGGGAATGGAGACCCAGTACTTC.

This clonotype has a count of ten or more. The chain joins TRBV20-1 to TRBJ2-2; D perhaps matches TRBD1 (5 bases). Trimming shortened V by 4 bases and J by 7 bases, and 13 bases separated the two germline ends. CDR3 size: 13 residues. Germline V CDR1 and CDR2: DFQATT, SNEGSKA (reference sequence). The CDR3 loop is CSAISRAGGELFF. Written as DNA, the CDR3 is TGCAGTGCTATAAGCAGGGCCGGCGGGGAGCTGTTTTTT.

This clonotype came up many times. V and J are TRBV2 and TRBJ2-7, with 8 positions matching TRBD1. Germline trimming cut 2 bases from V and 2 bases from J; bases unmatched to any gene: 8. CDR3 length: 16 amino acids. From germline, CDR1 is SNHLY and CDR2 FYNNEI. CDR3 region: CASSEKGSDRAYEQYF. For the CDR3, the DNA is TGTGCCAGCAGTGAAAAAGGATCGGACAGGGCCTACGAGCAGTACTTC.

This clonotype was observed a few times. The chain links TRBV28 to TRBJ2-7, with D possibly TRBD2 on 5 matching bases. The CDR3 is made up of 12 amino acids. The V gene lost 10 bases and the J gene lost 3 bases, with 13 bases spanning the gap. Germline V gene sequence: CDR1 MDHEN, CDR2 SYDVKM. The CDR3: CATARTVYEQYF. The DNA for the CDR3 is TGTGCCACCGCCCGGACTGTCTACGAGCAGTACTTC.

This clonotype was recorded at least ten times. The rearrangement uses TRBV10-3 and TRBJ1-2; perhaps TRBD1 as D (5 bases). The germline CDR1 and CDR2 sequences are ENHRY and SYGVKD. The CDR3 runs to 12 residues. V dropped 5 bases and J dropped 4 bases, with 8 bases sitting between them. The CDR3 bases are TGTGCCATCAGTACCGGGACCTATGGCTACACCTTC. It yields the protein CAISTGTYGYTF.

At least ten counts were recorded for this clonotype. The rearrangement uses TRBV4-1 and TRBJ2-2; D is possibly TRBD2 (5 bases). The V end lost 10 bases, the J end lost 6 bases, and 18 bases lay between the germline ends. The CDR3 runs to 14 residues. CDR1 is MGHRA, CDR2 YSYEKL, per germline. In nucleotides, the CDR3 is TGCGCCACCAGACGGGGTTTTCTCGCCGGGGAGCTGTTTTTT. Protein product: CATRRGFLAGELFF.

This clonotype was detected ten times or more. This chain joins TRBV5-1 and TRBJ1-1; the D gene is possibly TRBD1 (6 bases). V was clipped by 2 bases and J by 5 bases, with 13 bases between them. CDR1 and CDR2 from the germline V gene are SGHRS and YFSETQ. The CDR3 runs 14 residues. CDR3 amino acids: CASSFTGMGTEAFF. CDR3 in DNA: TGCGCCAGCAGCTTCACAGGGATGGGGACTGAAGCTTTCTTT.

The chain uses TRBV10-3 and TRBJ2-3, with 11 bases lining up with TRBD2. CDR1 is ENHRY, CDR2 SYGVKD, per germline. The CDR3 runs 18 residues. The trim removed 3 bases at V and 0 bases at J, leaving 8 bases unmatched. The CDR3 DNA sequence: TGTGCCATCAGTGATTCGGGACTAGCGGCATCTAGCACAGATACGCAGTATTTT. The encoded protein is CAISDSGLAASSTDTQYF.

J is TRBJ2-2 and V is TRBV5-1; D not certain. The CDR3 is 15 residues long. Germline V lookup: CDR1 SGHRS, CDR2 YFSETQ. The ends were cut back, 0 bases at V and 3 bases at J, with 9 bases in the middle. Here the CDR3 DNA reads TGCGCCAGCAGCTTGGGGGATAGGGACACCGGGGAGCTGTTTTTT. It specifies CASSLGDRDTGELFF.

V usage is TRBV6-2 or TRBV6-3 and J usage is TRBJ2-4; unclear D gene. Trimming stripped 7 bases from V and 5 bases from J, with 15 bases between. Germline CDR1 MNHEY, CDR2 SVGEGT. The CDR3 contains 14 residues. CDR3 sequence reads: CASTPDLSQNIQYF. CDR3 coding DNA: TGTGCCAGCACCCCCGACTTGTCCCAAAACATTCAGTACTTC.

This clonotype came up a few times. V is TRBV18 and J is TRBJ2-7; D is unresolved. Looked up from germline, CDR1 is KGHSH and CDR2 is LQKENI. V dropped 3 bases and J dropped 1 base, with 13 bases sitting between them. The CDR3 is 15 residues long. The CDR3 DNA is TGTGCCAGCTCACCCTTTGGACGGAATTCCTACGAGCAGTACTTC. This codes for CASSPFGRNSYEQYF.

This chain links TRBV2 with TRBJ2-3; TRBD2 agrees at 13 bases. Germline V gives CDR1 SNHLY, CDR2 FYNNEI. J was trimmed by 0 bases and V by 11 bases; bases with no gene match: 17. The CDR3 is 19 amino acids. The CDR3 sequence is CALWSSPGLAGISTDTQYF. DNA for the CDR3: TGTGCCCTCTGGTCATCGCCGGGACTAGCGGGGATAAGCACAGATACGCAGTATTTT.

This clonotype came up many times. The chain uses TRBV28 and TRBJ1-1; D gene unclear. The V end was cut by 5 bases, the J end by 6 bases, with 10 bases between. There are 12 residues in the CDR3. The germline V gene has CDR1 MDHEN and CDR2 SYDVKM. The CDR3 DNA follows: TGTGCCAGCAGTAGCCGGCACGCTGAAGCTTTCTTT. Protein: CASSSRHAEAFF.

The rearrangement links TRBV14 to TRBJ1-1; the D is unclear. From germline, CDR1 is SGHDN and CDR2 FVKESK. The CDR3 loop spans 10 amino acids. The CDR3, as DNA: TGTGCAAGCGGGAACACTGAAGCTTTCTTT. Translation gives CASGNTEAFF.

The sample holds many counts of this clonotype. CDR3 residues: CASSFGQYSGNTIYF. The DNA for the CDR3 is TGTGCCAGCAGTTTTGGACAGTACTCTGGAAACACCATATATTTT. J is TRBJ1-3 and V is TRBV12-3 or TRBV12-4; possible D gene TRBD1, 6 bases. The CDR3 is 15 amino acids. V dropped 3 bases and J dropped 0 bases, with 9 bases sitting between them.

This clonotype was picked up many times. The chain couples TRBV20-1 to TRBJ2-7; 7 nucleotides agree with TRBD2. Trimming removed 2 bases from V and 6 bases from J; junction bases left unmatched: 7. The CDR3 has 13 amino acids. From germline, CDR1 is DFQATT and CDR2 SNEGSKA (reference sequence). CDR3 residues: CSARPTSSLEQYF. The CDR3 DNA is TGCAGTGCTAGACCGACTAGCTCCCTCGAGCAGTACTTC.

The CDR3, as DNA: TGCAGTAAAACGATTGGCACAGATACGCAGTATTTT. Protein sequence: CSKTIGTDTQYF. This chain joins TRBV20-1 and TRBJ2-3, with no clear D. Between the trimmed V and J ends, which lost 8 bases and 1 base, there was a span of 10 bases. This CDR3 contains 12 residues. The V gene's germline CDR1 is DFQATT and CDR2 SNEGSKA (reference sequence).

This clonotype was picked up a small number of times. The rearrangement uses TRBV4-1 and TRBJ1-2; D remains unclear. Trimming shortened V by 1 base and J by 10 bases, and 16 bases separated the two germline ends. CDR1 and CDR2 (germline): MGHRA, YSYEKL. The CDR3 sequence is 14 residues long. CDR3 loop: CASSQAADPKYYTF. In DNA form, the CDR3 reads TGCGCCAGCAGCCAAGCGGCGGACCCTAAGTACTACACCTTC.

The chain carries TRBV7-2 and TRBJ2-5, with D unclear. Germline V gene data show CDR1 as SGHTA and CDR2 as FQGNSA. V lost 3 bases and J lost 5, with 7 bases in between. The CDR3 spans 12 residues. In DNA form, the CDR3 reads TGTGCCAGCAGCTTCAGGCTTGAGACCCAGTACTTC. Its translation is CASSFRLETQYF.